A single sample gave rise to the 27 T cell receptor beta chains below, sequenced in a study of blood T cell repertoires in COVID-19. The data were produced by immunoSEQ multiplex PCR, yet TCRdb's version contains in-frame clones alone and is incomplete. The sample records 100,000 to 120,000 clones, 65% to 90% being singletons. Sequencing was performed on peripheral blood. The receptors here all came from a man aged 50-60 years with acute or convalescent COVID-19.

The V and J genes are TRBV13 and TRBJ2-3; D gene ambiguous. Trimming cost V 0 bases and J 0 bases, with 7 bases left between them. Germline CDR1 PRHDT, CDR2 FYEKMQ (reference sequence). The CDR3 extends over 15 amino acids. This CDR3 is CASSLGAVSTDTQYF. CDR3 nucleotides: TGTGCCAGCAGCTTAGGGGCGGTAAGCACAGATACGCAGTATTTT.

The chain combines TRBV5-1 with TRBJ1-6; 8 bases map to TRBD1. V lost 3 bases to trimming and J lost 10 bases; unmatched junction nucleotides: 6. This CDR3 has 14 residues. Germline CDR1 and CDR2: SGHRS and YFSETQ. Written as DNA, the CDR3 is TGCGCCAGCAGCTCAACAGGGGGAGGCTCACCCCTCCACTTT. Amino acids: CASSSTGGGSPLHF. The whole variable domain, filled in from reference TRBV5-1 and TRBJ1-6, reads KAGVTQTPRYLIKTRGQQVTLSCSPISGHRSVSWYQQTPGQGLQFLFEYFSETQRNKGNFPGRFSGRQFSNSRSEMNVSTLELGDSALYLCASSSTGGGSPLHFGNGTRLTVT.

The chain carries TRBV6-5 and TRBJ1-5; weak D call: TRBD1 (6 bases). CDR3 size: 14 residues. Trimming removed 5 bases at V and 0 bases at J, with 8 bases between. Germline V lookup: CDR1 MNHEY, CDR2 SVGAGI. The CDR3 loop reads CASSHRVSNQPQHF. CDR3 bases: TGTGCCAGCAGTCACAGGGTTAGCAATCAGCCCCAGCATTTT.

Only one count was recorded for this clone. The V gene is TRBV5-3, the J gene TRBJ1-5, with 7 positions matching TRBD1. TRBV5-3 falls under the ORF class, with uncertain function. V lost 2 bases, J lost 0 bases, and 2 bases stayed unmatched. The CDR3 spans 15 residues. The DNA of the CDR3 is TGTGCCAGAAGCTTAACAGGGGATAGCAATCAGCCCCAGCATTTT. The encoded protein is CARSLTGDSNQPQHF.

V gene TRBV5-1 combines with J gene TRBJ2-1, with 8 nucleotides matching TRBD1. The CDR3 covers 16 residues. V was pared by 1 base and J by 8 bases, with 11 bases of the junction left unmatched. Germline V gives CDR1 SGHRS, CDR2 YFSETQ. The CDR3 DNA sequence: TGCGCCAGCAGCTTGAGGGGACAGGTTTTGGGGGATGAGCAGTTCTTC. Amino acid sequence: CASSLRGQVLGDEQFF.

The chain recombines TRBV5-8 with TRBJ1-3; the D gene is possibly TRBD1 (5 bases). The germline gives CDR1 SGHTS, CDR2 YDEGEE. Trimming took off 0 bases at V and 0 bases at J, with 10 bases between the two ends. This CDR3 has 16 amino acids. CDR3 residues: CASSLAGLSSGNTIYF. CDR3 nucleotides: TGTGCCAGCAGCTTGGCGGGACTGAGCTCTGGAAACACCATATATTTT.

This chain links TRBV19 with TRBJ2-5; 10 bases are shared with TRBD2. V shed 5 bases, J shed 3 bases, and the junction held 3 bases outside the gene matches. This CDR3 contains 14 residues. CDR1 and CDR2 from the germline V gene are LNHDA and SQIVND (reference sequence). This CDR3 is CASSELAGEETQYF. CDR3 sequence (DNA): TGTGCCAGTAGTGAGCTAGCGGGAGAAGAGACCCAGTACTTC.

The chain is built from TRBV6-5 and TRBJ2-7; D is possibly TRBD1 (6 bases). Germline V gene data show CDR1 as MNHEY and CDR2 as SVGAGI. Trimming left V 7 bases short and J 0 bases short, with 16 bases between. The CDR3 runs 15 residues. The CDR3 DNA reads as TGTGCCAGCAAGAGCGAAGGGGGTAGCTCCTACGAGCAGTACTTC. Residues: CASKSEGGSSYEQYF.

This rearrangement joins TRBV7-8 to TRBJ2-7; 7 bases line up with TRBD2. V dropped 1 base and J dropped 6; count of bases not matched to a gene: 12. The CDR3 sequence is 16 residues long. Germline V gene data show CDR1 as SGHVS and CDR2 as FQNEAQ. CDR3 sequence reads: CASSLGVGLAVLEQYF. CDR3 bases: TGTGCCAGCAGCTTAGGGGTCGGCCTAGCGGTTCTCGAGCAGTACTTC.

For the CDR3, the DNA is TGTGCCAGCAGCCCAGCAGGGTTCCCCCAGCCCCAGCATTTT. This translates into CASSPAGFPQPQHF. The chain is built from TRBV7-9 and TRBJ1-5; maybe TRBD1 (5 bases). This CDR3 comprises 14 residues. The ends were cut back, 5 bases at V and 7 bases at J, with 15 bases in the middle. Germline V lookup: CDR1 SEHNR, CDR2 FQNEAQ (reference sequence).

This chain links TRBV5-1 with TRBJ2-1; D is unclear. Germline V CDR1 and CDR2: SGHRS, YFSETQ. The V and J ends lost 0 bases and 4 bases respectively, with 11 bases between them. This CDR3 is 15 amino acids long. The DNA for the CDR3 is TGCGCCAGCAGCTTGGGGTCTATTAGTTACAATGAGCAGTTCTTC. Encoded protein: CASSLGSISYNEQFF. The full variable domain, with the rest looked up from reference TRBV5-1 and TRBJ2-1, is KAGVTQTPRYLIKTRGQQVTLSCSPISGHRSVSWYQQTPGQGLQFLFEYFSETQRNKGNFPGRFSGRQFSNSRSEMNVSTLELGDSALYLCASSLGSISYNEQFFGPGTRLTVL.

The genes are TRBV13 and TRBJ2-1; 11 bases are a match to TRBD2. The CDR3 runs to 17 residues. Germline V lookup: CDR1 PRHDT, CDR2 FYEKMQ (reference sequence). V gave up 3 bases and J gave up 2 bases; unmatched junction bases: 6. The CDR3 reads CASSLQLAGGPYNEQFF. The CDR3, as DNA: TGTGCCAGCAGCTTGCAGCTAGCGGGGGGCCCCTACAATGAGCAGTTCTTC.

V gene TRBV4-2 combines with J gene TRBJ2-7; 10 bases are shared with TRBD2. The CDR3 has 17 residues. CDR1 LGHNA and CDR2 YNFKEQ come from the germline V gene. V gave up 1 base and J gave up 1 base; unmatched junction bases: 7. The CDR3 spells CASSQGRLAGESYEQYF. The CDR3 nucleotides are TGTGCCAGCAGCCAAGGCAGGCTAGCGGGAGAATCCTACGAGCAGTACTTC.

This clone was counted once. The DNA for the CDR3 is TGTGCTAGTGGTTTGGGACAGAACCATTCACCCCTCCACTTT. Translating it yields CASGLGQNHSPLHF. The J gene is TRBJ1-6, the V gene TRBV12-5; weak D call: TRBD1 (5 bases). The CDR3 is made up of 14 amino acids. V shed 1 base and J shed 8 bases, with 9 bases lying between them. Germline-derived CDR1 and CDR2 are LGHNT and FRNRAP.

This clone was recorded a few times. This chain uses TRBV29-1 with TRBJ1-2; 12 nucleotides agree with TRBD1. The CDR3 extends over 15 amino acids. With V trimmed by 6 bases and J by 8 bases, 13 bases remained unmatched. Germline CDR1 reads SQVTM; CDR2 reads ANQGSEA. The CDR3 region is CSVTGTGGAGRGYTF. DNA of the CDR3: TGCAGCGTGACCGGGACAGGGGGCGCGGGTCGGGGCTACACCTTC.

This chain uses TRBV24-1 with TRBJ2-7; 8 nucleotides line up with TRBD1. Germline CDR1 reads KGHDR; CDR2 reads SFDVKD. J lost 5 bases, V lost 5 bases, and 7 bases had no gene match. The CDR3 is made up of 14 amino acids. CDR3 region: CATSVGQGRHEQYF. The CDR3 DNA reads TGTGCCACCAGTGTCGGACAGGGTCGCCACGAGCAGTACTTC.

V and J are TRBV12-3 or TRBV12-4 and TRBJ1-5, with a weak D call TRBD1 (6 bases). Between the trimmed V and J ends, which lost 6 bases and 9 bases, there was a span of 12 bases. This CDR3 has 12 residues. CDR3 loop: CASSLPTGPQHF. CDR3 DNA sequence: TGTGCCAGCAGCCTTCCGACAGGGCCCCAGCATTTT.

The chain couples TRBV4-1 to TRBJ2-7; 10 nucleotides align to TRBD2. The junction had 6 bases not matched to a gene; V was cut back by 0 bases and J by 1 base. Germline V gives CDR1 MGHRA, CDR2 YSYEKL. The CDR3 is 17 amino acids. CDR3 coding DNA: TGCGCCAGCAGCCAAGAACTAGCGGGACGGTGGTCCTACGAGCAGTACTTC. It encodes CASSQELAGRWSYEQYF.

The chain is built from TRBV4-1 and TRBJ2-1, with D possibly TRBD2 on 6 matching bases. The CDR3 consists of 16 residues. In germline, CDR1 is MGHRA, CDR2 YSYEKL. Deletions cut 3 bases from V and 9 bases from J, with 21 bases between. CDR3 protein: CASSQGDSRGRPEQFF. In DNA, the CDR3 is TGCGCCAGCAGCCAGGGGGACTCGAGGGGCCGGCCTGAGCAGTTCTTC.

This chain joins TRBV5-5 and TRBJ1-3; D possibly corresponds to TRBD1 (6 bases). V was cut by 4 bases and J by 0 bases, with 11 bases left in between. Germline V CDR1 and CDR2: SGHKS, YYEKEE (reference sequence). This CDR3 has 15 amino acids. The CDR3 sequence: CASSPDRNSGNTIYF. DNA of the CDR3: TGTGCCAGCAGCCCCGACAGGAACTCTGGAAACACCATATATTTT.

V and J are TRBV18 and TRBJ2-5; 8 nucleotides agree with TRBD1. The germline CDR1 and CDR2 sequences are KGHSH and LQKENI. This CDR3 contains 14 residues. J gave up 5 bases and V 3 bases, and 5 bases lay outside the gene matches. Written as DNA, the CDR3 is TGTGCCAGCTCACCGAGCAGGACAGGGGAGACCCAGTACTTC. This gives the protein CASSPSRTGETQYF.

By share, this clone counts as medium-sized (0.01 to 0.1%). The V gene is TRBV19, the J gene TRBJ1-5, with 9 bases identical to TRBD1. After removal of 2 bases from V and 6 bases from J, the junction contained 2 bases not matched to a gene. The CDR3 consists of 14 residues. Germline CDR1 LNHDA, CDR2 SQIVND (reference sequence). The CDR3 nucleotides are TGTGCCAGTAGTATAAAGACAGGGGGTCAGCCCCAGCATTTT. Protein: CASSIKTGGQPQHF.

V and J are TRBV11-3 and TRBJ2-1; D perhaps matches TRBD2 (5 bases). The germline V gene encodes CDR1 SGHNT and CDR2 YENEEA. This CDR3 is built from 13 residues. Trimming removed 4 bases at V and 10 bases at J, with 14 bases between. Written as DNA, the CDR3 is TGTGCCAGCAGCTCCCTCCGGACTCGGGAGCAGTTCTTC. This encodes CASSSLRTREQFF.

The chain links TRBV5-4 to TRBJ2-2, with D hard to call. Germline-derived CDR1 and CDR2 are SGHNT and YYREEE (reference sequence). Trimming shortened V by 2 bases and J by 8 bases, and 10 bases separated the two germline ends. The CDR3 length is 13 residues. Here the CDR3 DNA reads TGTGCCAGCAGCTTCGTTGGTAGTGGGGAGCTGTTTTTT. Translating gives CASSFVGSGELFF.

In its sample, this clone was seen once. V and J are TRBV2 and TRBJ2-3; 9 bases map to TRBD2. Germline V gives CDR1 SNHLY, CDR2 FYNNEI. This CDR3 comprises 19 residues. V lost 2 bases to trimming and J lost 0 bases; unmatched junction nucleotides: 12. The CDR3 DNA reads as TGTGCCAGCAGTGAATGGCTGGTGGGCGGGGGGGTTAGCACAGATACGCAGTATTTT. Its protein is CASSEWLVGGGVSTDTQYF.

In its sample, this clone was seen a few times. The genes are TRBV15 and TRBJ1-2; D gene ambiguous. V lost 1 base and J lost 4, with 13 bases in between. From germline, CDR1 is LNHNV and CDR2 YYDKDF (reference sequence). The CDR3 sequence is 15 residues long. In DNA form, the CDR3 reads TGTGCCACCAGCAGAGTCGAGGAGGTTCTCTATGGCTACACCTTC. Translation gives CATSRVEEVLYGYTF.

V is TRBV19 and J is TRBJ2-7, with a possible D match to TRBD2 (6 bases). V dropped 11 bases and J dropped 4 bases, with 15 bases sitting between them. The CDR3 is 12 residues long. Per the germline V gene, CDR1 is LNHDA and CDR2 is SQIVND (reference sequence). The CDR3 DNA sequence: TGTGCCTCCGGTGGGCGGGGTTACGAGCAGTACTTC. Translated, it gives CASGGRGYEQYF. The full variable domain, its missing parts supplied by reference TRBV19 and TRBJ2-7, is DGGITQSPKYLFRKEGQNVTLSCEQNLNHDAMYWYRQDPGQGLRLIYYSQIVNDFQKGDIAEGYSVSREKKESFPLTVTSAQKNPTAFYLCASGGRGYEQYFGPGTRLTVT.